The T cell receptor (beta chain) under discussion was sequenced for a study of post-analysis software for immune sequencing data. Notes on the study in general: Patients used four to six TRBV segments, including TRBV5-6, TRBV5-1 and TRBV20-1, more often than controls.

Prepared TCR beta cDNA libraries contained unique molecular identifiers. TCRdb re-derived calls from the PCR reads in MiXCR, one entry per CDR3 protein. The sample yields approximately 730,000 distinct CDR3 sequences, approximately 30% seen once. V lost 5 bases to trimming and J lost 0 bases, with 9 bases between them. Germline CDR1 reads SQVTM; CDR2 reads ANQGSEA. CDR3 length: 13 residues. This clonotype was found a few times. The antigen remains unidentified. This sequence originates from a girl aged 5-17 years with multiple sclerosis. The source material was blood. The chain employs TRBV29-1 and TRBJ2-3; no firm D call. The CDR3 DNA reads TGCAGCGTTAACCGCGTTAGCACAGATACGCAGTATTTT. It is translated as CSVNRVSTDTQYF.